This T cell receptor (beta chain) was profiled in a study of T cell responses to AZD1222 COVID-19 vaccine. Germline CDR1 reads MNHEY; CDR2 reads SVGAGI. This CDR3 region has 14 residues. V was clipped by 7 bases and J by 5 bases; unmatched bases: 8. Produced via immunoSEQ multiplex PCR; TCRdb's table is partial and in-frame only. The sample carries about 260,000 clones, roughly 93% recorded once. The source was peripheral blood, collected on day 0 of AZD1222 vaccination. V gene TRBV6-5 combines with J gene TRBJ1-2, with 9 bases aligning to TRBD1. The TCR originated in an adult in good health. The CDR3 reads CASTSRDRDYGYTF. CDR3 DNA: TGTGCCAGCACCAGCCGGGACAGGGATTATGGCTACACCTTC.